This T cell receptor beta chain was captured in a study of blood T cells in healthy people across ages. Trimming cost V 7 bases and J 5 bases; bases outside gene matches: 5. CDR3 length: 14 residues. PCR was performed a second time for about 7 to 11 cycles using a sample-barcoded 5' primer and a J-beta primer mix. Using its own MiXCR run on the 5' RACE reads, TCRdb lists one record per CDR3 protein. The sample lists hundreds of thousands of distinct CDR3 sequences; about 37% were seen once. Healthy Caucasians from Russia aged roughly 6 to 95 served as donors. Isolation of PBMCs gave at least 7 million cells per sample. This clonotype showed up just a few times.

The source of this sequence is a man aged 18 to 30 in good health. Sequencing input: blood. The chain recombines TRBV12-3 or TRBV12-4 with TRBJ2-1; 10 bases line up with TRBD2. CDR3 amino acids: CASTGTSEDNEQFF. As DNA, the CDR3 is TGTGCCAGCACCGGGACTAGCGAGGACAATGAGCAGTTCTTC.